A single sample is the source of the 13 T cell receptor beta chains below, sequenced in a study of T cell repertoires in cytomegalovirus infection. TCRdb reprocessed the reads via MiXCR and lists one record per CDR3 protein. The sample has 400,000 to 550,000 distinct CDR3 sequences, 11% seen once. Sequencing was carried out using PBMCs. Receptor source: a human donor in good health (CMV status not recorded). Some clones in this sample may be carry-over from other donors' samples.

The V gene is TRBV20-1, the J gene TRBJ2-5; TRBD2 aligns across 8 bases. Germline CDR1 DFQATT, CDR2 SNEGSKA (reference sequence). V lost 0 bases, J lost 1 base, and 7 bases stayed unmatched. CDR3 length: 16 residues. The CDR3 loop reads CSARDPSRGVQETQYF. CDR3 bases: TGCAGTGCTAGAGATCCTTCGCGGGGGGTCCAAGAGACCCAGTACTTC.

This clonotype appeared many times. V gene TRBV7-9 combines with J gene TRBJ2-5; D call uncertain. CDR1 and CDR2 from the germline V gene are SEHNR and FQNEAQ (reference sequence). V dropped 5 bases and J dropped 0 bases, with 13 bases sitting between them. There are 15 residues in the CDR3. The DNA of the CDR3 is TGTGCCAGCAGCCCCCCCCCAACAGACCAAGAGACCCAGTACTTC. Amino acids: CASSPPPTDQETQYF.

There are many counts of this clonotype. This chain links TRBV5-1 with TRBJ2-1; perhaps TRBD1 as D (6 bases). CDR1 and CDR2 from the germline V gene are SGHRS and YFSETQ. V was cut by 7 bases and J by 4 bases, with 12 bases left in between. This CDR3 comprises 13 residues. In DNA, the CDR3 is TGCGCCAGCGAAACAGGGCCTTACAATGAGCAGTTCTTC. Translation: CASETGPYNEQFF.

Turning to this clonotype: Mismatch with germline at one junction end may stem from a read error. V usage is TRBV19 and J usage is TRBJ1-1, with 8 nucleotides matching TRBD1. The CDR3 is made up of 13 amino acids. CDR1 LNHDA and CDR2 SQIVND come from the germline V gene (reference sequence). CDR3 sequence (DNA): TGTGTCAGTGGCCAGGGGGCCGTCACTGAAGCTTTCTTT. Its protein product is CVSGQGAVTEAFF.

This clonotype came up a few times. J is TRBJ1-2 and V is TRBV11-2; the D is unclear. Germline V gene lookup returns CDR1 SGHAT and CDR2 FQNNGV. Trimming shortened V by 0 bases and J by 3 bases, and 8 bases separated the two germline ends. The CDR3 covers 14 residues. This CDR3 reads CASSLDRLYYGYTF. The CDR3 DNA is TGTGCCAGCAGCTTAGATCGCCTCTACTATGGCTACACCTTC.

This clonotype was seen ten or more times. The V gene is TRBV29-1, the J gene TRBJ1-1; D is unclear. Germline CDR1 SQVTM, CDR2 ANQGSEA. The CDR3 runs 14 residues. Deletions cut 7 bases from V and 1 base from J, with 16 bases between. This CDR3 is CSASRGGPNTEAFF. CDR3 bases: TGCAGCGCCTCCCGGGGAGGGCCGAACACTGAAGCTTTCTTT.

The gene calls are TRBV30 and TRBJ1-1; D is possibly TRBD1 (6 bases). Per germline, CDR1 GTSNPN and CDR2 SVGIG (reference sequence). Trimming stripped 2 bases from V and 7 bases from J, with 14 bases between. The CDR3 length is 13 residues. The CDR3 nucleotides read TGTGCCTGGAGTCCCGGCTCAGGGGATGAAGCTTTCTTT. The encoded protein is CAWSPGSGDEAFF.

This clonotype showed up just a few times. The chain combines TRBV2 with TRBJ2-7; 7 positions match TRBD2. CDR1 SNHLY and CDR2 FYNNEI come from the germline V gene. Trimming at V came to 7 bases and at J to 5 bases, leaving 2 bases not matched to a gene. This CDR3 has 11 residues. Here the CDR3 reads CASTGRDEQYF. Written as DNA, the CDR3 is TGTGCCAGCACGGGGAGGGACGAGCAGTACTTC.

The sample holds a few counts of this clonotype. The V call is TRBV9, the J call TRBJ2-7; TRBD1 matches at 9 bases. CDR1 is SGDLS and CDR2 is YYNGEE in the germline V gene. With V trimmed by 3 bases and J by 4 bases, 8 bases remained unmatched. The CDR3 sequence is 15 residues long. The CDR3 sequence is CASSAQGQGGYEQYF. CDR3 coding DNA: TGTGCCAGCAGCGCCCAGGGACAGGGTGGATACGAGCAGTACTTC.

In its sample, this clonotype was seen many times. The rearrangement joins TRBV6-1 to TRBJ2-1; 8 bases are shared with TRBD1. The CDR3 consists of 16 residues. The V segment lost 5 bases and the J segment 9 bases; nucleotides outside the gene matches: 15. Germline CDR1 is MNHNS and CDR2 is SASEGT. CDR3 residues: CASSRGSAITGGEQFF. DNA for the CDR3: TGTGCCAGCAGTAGGGGGTCAGCCATAACAGGGGGTGAGCAGTTCTTC.

A remark on this clonotype: This sequence may be a read error, since a much larger clone differs from it by one base. The chain couples TRBV5-1 to TRBJ2-1, with D perhaps TRBD1 or TRBD2 (6 bases each). This CDR3 contains 14 residues. Trimming pared 2 bases from V and 12 bases from J, leaving 18 bases between. Per germline, CDR1 SGHRS and CDR2 YFSETQ. In DNA form, the CDR3 reads TGCGCCAGCAGCTTCAGGTGGGGGGCCGATGGGCAGTTCTTC. Translated, it gives CASSFRWGADGQFF.

The V gene is TRBV6-5, the J gene TRBJ1-1; D remains ambiguous. V gave up 5 bases and J gave up 11 bases, with 18 bases separating them. CDR1 is MNHEY, CDR2 SVGAGI, per germline. The CDR3 is made up of 13 amino acids. The CDR3 DNA sequence: TGTGCCAGCAGTCCTTACCTTGGTATGGCCGCTTTCTTT. Its translation: CASSPYLGMAAFF.

Ten or more counts support this clonotype. The J gene is TRBJ1-1, the V gene TRBV10-2; D is undetermined. The germline CDR1 and CDR2 sequences are WSHSY and SAAADI. The CDR3 is 13 residues long. V gave up 11 bases and J gave up 1 base, with 14 bases separating them. The CDR3 sequence is CAVRRSTNTEAFF. CDR3 nucleotides: TGCGCCGTAAGGCGGTCGACGAACACTGAAGCTTTCTTT.